These 4 T cell receptor beta chains came from one sample sequenced in a study of tumor-infiltrating lymphocytes in primary liver carcinoma. TCR beta cDNA was prepared out of 500 ng total RNA by means of a constant-region primer. Slightly modified ARM-PCR served as the procedure for the TCR beta libraries. These libraries came from three rounds of nested multiplex PCR. Both of the initial two PCR rounds ran for around 9 cycles and employed TRBV1-TRBV30 forward primers alongside a C-beta reverse primer. TCRdb reanalysed the multiplex PCR reads using MiXCR and keeps one entry per CDR3 protein. The sample yields about 320,000 distinct CDR3 sequences, 45% to 70% seen once. The blood RNA (from unsorted whole blood) was obtained, and germline DNA was also extracted. Sequenced: peripheral blood. The receptors were gathered from a woman aged 25 to 39 with primary liver carcinoma and hepatitis B virus infection.

The rearrangement joins TRBV28 to TRBJ2-3; D is ambiguous. CDR1 is MDHEN, CDR2 SYDVKM, per germline. Trimming took off 6 bases at V and 5 bases at J, with 18 bases between the two ends. The CDR3 totals 15 residues. CDR3 DNA: TGTGCCAGCAGCGATCCTTGGGGAAGAGGAGATACGCAGTATTTT. This translates into CASSDPWGRGDTQYF.

This clonotype showed up just a few times. This chain connects TRBV12-3 or TRBV12-4 to TRBJ2-4; D is perhaps TRBD1 or TRBD2 (7 bases each). With 7 bases removed from V and 9 bases from J, the gap between germline ends came to 19 bases. The CDR3 covers 14 residues. The CDR3 loop is CASTSNRGGGIQYF. CDR3 sequence (DNA): TGTGCCAGCACCTCTAACAGGGGAGGGGGCATTCAGTACTTC.

Notes on this clonotype: A much larger clone lies one base from this, so it may be a read error. This chain connects TRBV4-1 to TRBJ2-2; unclear D gene. Germline values: CDR1 MGHRA, CDR2 YSYEKL. The CDR3 loop spans 12 amino acids. CDR3 protein: CARSQYRGELFF. As DNA, the CDR3 is TGCGCCAGGAGCCAATATAGAGGGGAGCTGTTTTTT.

Points on this clonotype: The junction does not match germline at one end; this may be a read error. The chain recombines TRBV6-1 with TRBJ2-1, with TRBD1 as a possible D gene (5 bases). The CDR3 loop spans 16 amino acids. Germline lookup yields CDR1 MNHNS and CDR2 SASEGT. CDR3 in amino acids: CAGSEDRAALGHEQFF. CDR3 bases: TGTGCCGGCAGTGAAGACCGGGCTGCCCTGGGGCATGAGCAGTTCTTC.